The 10 T cell receptor beta chains reported below all come from one sample, sequenced in a study of long-term antiretroviral therapy in people with HIV (dated by TCRdb to between 2022 and 2023). The immunoSEQ hsTCRB v3.0 assay was used at survey level resolution for TRB variable region sequencing. In its TCRdb copy, this immuneACCESS table keeps in-frame sequences only and misses some clones. Where compared with another copy, unresolved V genes explain less than half of these, and the others have no known cause. For this sample there are under 30,000 clones; roughly 80% appear just once. The ten most abundant clones make up roughly 7% of the sample. The starting material was unsorted PBMCs, obtained 0.3 years after starting antiretroviral therapy. These receptors all come from a man in his forties or fifties with HIV.

This sequence joins TRBV5-8 and TRBJ2-7; D not resolved. CDR1 and CDR2 from the germline V gene are SGHTS and YDEGEE. Trimming removed 0 bases at V and 2 bases at J, with 21 bases between. This CDR3 spans 18 amino acids. Here the CDR3 reads CASSLAPWFSRDPYEQYF. The CDR3 region has the DNA TGTGCCAGCAGCTTGGCTCCGTGGTTCTCCCGTGATCCCTACGAGCAGTACTTC.

V and J are TRBV20-1 and TRBJ1-1; no firm D call. This CDR3 has 11 residues. Germline V gives CDR1 DFQATT, CDR2 SNEGSKA (reference sequence). V was clipped by 4 bases and J by 3 bases, with 6 bases between them. The CDR3 sequence: CSANGDTEAFF. The DNA for the CDR3 is TGCAGTGCTAACGGGGACACTGAAGCTTTCTTT.

V usage is TRBV28 and J usage is TRBJ2-7; D may be TRBD1 (5 bases). The CDR3 totals 12 residues. V was clipped by 4 bases and J by 1 base, with 5 bases between them. CDR1 and CDR2 from the germline V gene are MDHEN and SYDVKM. The CDR3 spells CASSSGSYEQYF. The DNA of the CDR3 is TGTGCCAGCAGTTCAGGGTCCTACGAGCAGTACTTC.

V usage is TRBV2 and J usage is TRBJ2-3; 13 bases fit TRBD2. The V gene's germline CDR1 is SNHLY and CDR2 FYNNEI. V dropped 5 bases and J dropped 6; count of bases not matched to a gene: 8. The CDR3 sequence is 16 residues long. In nucleotides, the CDR3 is TGTGCCAGCAGTCCCGGGACTAGCGGGGTGCGGGATACGCAGTATTTT. Translating gives CASSPGTSGVRDTQYF. Supplemented by reference TRBV2 and TRBJ2-3, the full variable domain reads EPEVTQTPSHQVTQMGQEVILRCVPISNHLYFYWYRQILGQKVEFLVSFYNNEISEKSEIFDDQFSVERPDGSNFTLKIRSTKLEDSAMYFCASSPGTSGVRDTQYFGPGTRLTVL.

This chain uses TRBV28 with TRBJ1-2; 9 bases are a match to TRBD1. Looked up from germline, CDR1 is MDHEN and CDR2 is SYDVKM. V was clipped by 2 bases and J by 8 bases; unmatched bases: 6. The CDR3 totals 14 residues. CDR3 amino acids: CASSLTQGAGGYTF. For the CDR3, the DNA is TGTGCCAGCAGTTTAACACAGGGGGCCGGAGGCTACACCTTC.

The chain combines TRBV4-2 with TRBJ1-2; 7 positions match TRBD1. The length of the CDR3 is 13 residues. Losses at the gene ends were 3 bases for V and 8 bases for J; bases not matched to a gene: 6. Germline CDR1 and CDR2: LGHNA and YNFKEQ. CDR3 protein: CASSQGDSAGYTF. In nucleotides, the CDR3 is TGTGCCAGCAGCCAGGGGGACAGCGCGGGCTACACCTTC.

The chain employs TRBV18 and TRBJ2-4; 7 bases agree with TRBD1. Trimming took 3 bases from V and 3 from J; bases not matched to a gene: 8. CDR3 size: 16 residues. The germline CDR1 and CDR2 sequences are KGHSH and LQKENI. The CDR3 sequence: CASSPSGQTIKNIQYF. CDR3 DNA sequence: TGTGCCAGCTCACCTTCGGGACAGACCATCAAAAACATTCAGTACTTC.

The V call is TRBV7-2, the J call TRBJ1-3, with D perhaps TRBD1 (5 bases). The germline V gene has CDR1 SGHTA and CDR2 FQGNSA. The CDR3 loop spans 13 amino acids. V lost 5 bases and J lost 4, with 9 bases in between. The CDR3 bases are TGTGCCAGCAGCACTAACAGGGGAAACACCATATATTTT. This translates into CASSTNRGNTIYF.

This clone has a handful of counts. This sequence joins TRBV7-8 and TRBJ2-5; 9 bases line up with TRBD1. Trimming at V came to 0 bases and at J to 9 bases, leaving 8 bases not matched to a gene. This CDR3 contains 15 residues. Germline CDR1 SGHVS, CDR2 FQNEAQ. As DNA, the CDR3 is TGTGCCAGCAGCTTAGCCACAGGGGGCGGGTCAGCCCAGTACTTC. Protein: CASSLATGGGSAQYF.

This chain links TRBV28 with TRBJ2-3; TRBD1 is a possible D gene (5 bases). The V end lost 3 bases, the J end lost 5 bases, and 12 bases lay between the germline ends. The germline gives CDR1 MDHEN, CDR2 SYDVKM. The CDR3 is 14 residues long. This CDR3 reads CASSFQGILDTQYF. In DNA, the CDR3 is TGTGCCAGCAGTTTTCAGGGAATCTTAGATACGCAGTATTTT.